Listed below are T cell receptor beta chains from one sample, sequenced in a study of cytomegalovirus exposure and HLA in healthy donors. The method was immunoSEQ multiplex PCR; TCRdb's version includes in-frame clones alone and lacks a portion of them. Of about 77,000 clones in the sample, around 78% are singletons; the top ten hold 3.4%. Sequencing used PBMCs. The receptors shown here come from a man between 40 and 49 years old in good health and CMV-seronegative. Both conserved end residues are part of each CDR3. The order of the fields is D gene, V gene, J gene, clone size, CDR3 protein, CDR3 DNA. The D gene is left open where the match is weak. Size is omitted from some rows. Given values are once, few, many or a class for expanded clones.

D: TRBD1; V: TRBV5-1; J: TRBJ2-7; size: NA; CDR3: CASSPPGTGFYEQYF; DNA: TGCGCCAGCAGCCCACCCGGGACAGGGTTTTACGAGCAGTACTTC
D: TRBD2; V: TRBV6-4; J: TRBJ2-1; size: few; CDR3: CASSELAGEYNEQFF; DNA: TGTGCCAGCAGTGAACTAGCGGGGGAGTACAATGAGCAGTTCTTC
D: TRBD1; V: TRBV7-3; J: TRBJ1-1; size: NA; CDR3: CASRRDRVNTEAFF; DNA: TGTGCCAGCAGAAGAGACAGGGTTAACACTGAAGCTTTCTTT
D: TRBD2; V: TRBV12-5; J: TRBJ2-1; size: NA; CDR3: CASGGAPGLSSAEQFF; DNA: TGTGCTAGTGGTGGGGCCCCGGGACTATCATCGGCTGAGCAGTTCTTC
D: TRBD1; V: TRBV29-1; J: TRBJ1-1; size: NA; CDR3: CSSTWTGRTEAFF; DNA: TGCAGCTCAACTTGGACAGGGAGGACTGAAGCTTTCTTT
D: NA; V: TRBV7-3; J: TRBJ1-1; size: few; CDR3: CASKGQGQEAFF; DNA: TGTGCCAGCAAGGGTCAGGGGCAGGAAGCTTTCTTT
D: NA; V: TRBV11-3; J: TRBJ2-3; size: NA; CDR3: CASRRRNTDTQYF; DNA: TGTGCCAGCCGGCGGCGGAACACAGATACGCAGTATTTT
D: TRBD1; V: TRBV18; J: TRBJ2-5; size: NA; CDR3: CASSPDREETQYF; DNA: TGTGCCAGCTCACCAGACAGGGAAGAGACCCAGTACTTC
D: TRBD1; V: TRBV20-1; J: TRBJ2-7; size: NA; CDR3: CSARTGNEQYF; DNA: TGCAGTGCTAGGACAGGGAACGAGCAGTACTTC
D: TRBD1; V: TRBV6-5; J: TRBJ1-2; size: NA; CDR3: CASSIQGARGYTF; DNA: TGTGCCAGCAGCATACAGGGGGCCAGGGGCTACACCTTC
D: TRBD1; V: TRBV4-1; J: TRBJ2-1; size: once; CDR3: CASSRGQGANNEQFF; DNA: TGCGCCAGCAGCCGCGGACAGGGGGCGAACAATGAGCAGTTCTTC
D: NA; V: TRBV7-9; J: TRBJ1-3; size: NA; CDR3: CASSSNGGGSGNTIYF; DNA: TGTGCCAGCAGCTCTAACGGGGGGGGATCTGGAAACACCATATATTTT
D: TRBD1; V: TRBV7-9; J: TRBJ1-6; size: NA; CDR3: CASSGDSNSPLHF; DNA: TGTGCCAGCAGCGGGGACAGCAATTCACCCCTCCACTTT
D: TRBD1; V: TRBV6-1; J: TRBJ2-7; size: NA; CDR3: CASRVDRVSREQYF; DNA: TGTGCCAGCAGGGTGGACAGGGTTAGTAGGGAGCAGTACTTC
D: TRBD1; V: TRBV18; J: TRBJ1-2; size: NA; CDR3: CASSPMGQGRIVNYGYTF; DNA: TGTGCCAGCTCACCAATGGGACAGGGGCGGATCGTTAACTATGGCTACACCTTC
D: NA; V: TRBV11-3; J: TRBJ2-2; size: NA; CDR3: CASSLTGNVGELFF; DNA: TGTGCCAGCAGCCTTACCGGGAACGTCGGGGAGCTGTTTTTT
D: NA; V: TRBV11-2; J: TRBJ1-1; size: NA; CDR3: CASIRTGGTEAFF; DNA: TGTGCCAGCATCAGAACGGGGGGCACTGAAGCTTTCTTT
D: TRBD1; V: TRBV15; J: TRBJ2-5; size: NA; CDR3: CATSRDSDRGEETQYF; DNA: TGTGCCACCAGCAGAGATTCGGACAGGGGGGAAGAGACCCAGTACTTC
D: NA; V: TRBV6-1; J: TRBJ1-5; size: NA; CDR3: CASSGTVGAGQPQHF; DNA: TGTGCCAGCAGTGGGACAGTGGGTGCAGGGCAGCCCCAGCATTTT
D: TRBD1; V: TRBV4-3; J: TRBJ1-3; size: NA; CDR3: CASSYTRIGQALSGNTIYF; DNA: TGCGCCAGCAGCTACACAAGGATTGGACAGGCCCTCTCTGGAAACACCATATATTTT
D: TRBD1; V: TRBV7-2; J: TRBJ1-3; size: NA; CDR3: CASSATGQGAGNTIYF; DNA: TGTGCCAGCAGCGCGACGGGACAGGGGGCTGGAAACACCATATATTTT
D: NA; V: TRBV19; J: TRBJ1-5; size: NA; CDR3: CASSLFGGIPLSNQPQHF; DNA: TGTGCCAGTAGTCTATTTGGAGGGATCCCCCTTAGCAATCAGCCCCAGCATTTT
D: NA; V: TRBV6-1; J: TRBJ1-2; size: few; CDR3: CASSEGTPFYGYTF; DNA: TGTGCCAGCAGTGAAGGGACTCCTTTCTATGGCTACACCTTC
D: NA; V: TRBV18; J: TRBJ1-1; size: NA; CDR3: CASSPLHVGLTTEAFF; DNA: TGTGCCAGCTCACCACTTCATGTGGGGCTGACGACTGAAGCTTTCTTT
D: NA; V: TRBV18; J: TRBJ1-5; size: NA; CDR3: CASSPSNGGVGQPQHF; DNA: TGTGCCAGCTCACCATCGAACGGGGGGGTGGGTCAGCCCCAGCATTTT
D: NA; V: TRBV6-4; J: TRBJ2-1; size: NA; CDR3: CASSDGHEQFF; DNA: TGTGCCAGCAGTGACGGCCATGAGCAGTTCTTC
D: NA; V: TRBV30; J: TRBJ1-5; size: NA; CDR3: CAWSVERRPLGNQPQHF; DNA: TGTGCCTGGAGTGTAGAGAGGCGGCCTTTGGGCAATCAGCCCCAGCATTTT
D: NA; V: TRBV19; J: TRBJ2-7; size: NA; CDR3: CASSYGGGRAYEQYF; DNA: TGTGCCAGTAGTTATGGCGGGGGCAGAGCCTACGAGCAGTACTTC
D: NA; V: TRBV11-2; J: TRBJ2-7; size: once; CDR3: CASSLVQGTYEQYF; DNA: TGTGCCAGCAGCTTAGTTCAGGGAACCTACGAGCAGTACTTC
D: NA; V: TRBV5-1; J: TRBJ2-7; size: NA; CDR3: CASSLAGEYYEQYF; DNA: TGCGCCAGCAGCTTGGCCGGGGAATACTACGAGCAGTACTTC
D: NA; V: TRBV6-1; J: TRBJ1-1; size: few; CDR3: CASSERRRLNTEAFF; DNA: TGTGCCAGCAGTGAAAGGCGGCGGTTGAACACTGAAGCTTTCTTT
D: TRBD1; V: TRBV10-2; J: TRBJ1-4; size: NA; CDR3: CASSGPRQGGSEKLFF; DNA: TGCGCCAGCAGTGGCCCAAGACAGGGGGGAAGTGAAAAACTGTTTTTT
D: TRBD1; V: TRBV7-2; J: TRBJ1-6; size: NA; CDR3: CASSLGSGGNSPLHF; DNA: TGTGCCAGCAGCTTAGGTTCAGGGGGGAATTCACCCCTCCACTTT
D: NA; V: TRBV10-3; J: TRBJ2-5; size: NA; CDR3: CAIRGSQETQYF; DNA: TGTGCCATTAGGGGCAGCCAAGAGACCCAGTACTTC
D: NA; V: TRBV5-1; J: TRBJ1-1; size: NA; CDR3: CASSWGGMNTEAFF; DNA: TGCGCCAGCAGCTGGGGGGGGATGAACACTGAAGCTTTCTTT
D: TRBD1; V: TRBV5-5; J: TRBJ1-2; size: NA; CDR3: CASSLALGQGYGYTF; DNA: TGTGCCAGCAGCTTGGCCCTTGGACAGGGCTATGGCTACACCTTC
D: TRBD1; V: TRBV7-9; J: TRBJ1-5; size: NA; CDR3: CSSSTGDRGGGNQPQHF; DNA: TGTTCCAGCAGCACTGGGGACAGGGGAGGCGGCAATCAGCCCCAGCATTTT
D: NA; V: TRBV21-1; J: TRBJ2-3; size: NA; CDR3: CASSNGGCETSVADTQYF; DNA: TGTGCCAGCAGCAATGGGGGTTGCGAGACTAGCGTAGCAGATACGCAGTATTTT
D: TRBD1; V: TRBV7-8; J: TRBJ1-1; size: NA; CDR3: CASSLGAGGEQTEAFF; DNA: TGTGCCAGCTCCCTTGGGGCAGGGGGTGAACAAACTGAAGCTTTCTTT
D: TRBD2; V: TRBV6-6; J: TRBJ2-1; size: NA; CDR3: CASTQTGGYNEQFF; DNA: TGTGCCAGCACACAGACGGGGGGGTACAATGAGCAGTTCTTC
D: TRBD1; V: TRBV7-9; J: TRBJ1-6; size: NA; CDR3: CASSLGTGRFSPLHF; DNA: TGTGCCAGCAGCTTAGGGACAGGGAGGTTCTCACCCCTCCACTTT
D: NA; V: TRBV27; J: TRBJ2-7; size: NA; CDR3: CASSFRQGAYEQYF; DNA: TGTGCCAGCAGTTTTCGGCAGGGCGCCTACGAGCAGTACTTC
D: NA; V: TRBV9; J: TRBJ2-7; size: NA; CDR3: CASSVGSRADSSYEQYF; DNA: TGTGCCAGCAGCGTAGGCTCCCGGGCAGACAGCTCCTACGAGCAGTACTTC
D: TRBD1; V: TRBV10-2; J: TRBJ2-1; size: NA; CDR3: CASMVPDRNNEQFF; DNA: TGCGCCAGCATGGTTCCGGACAGGAACAATGAGCAGTTCTTC